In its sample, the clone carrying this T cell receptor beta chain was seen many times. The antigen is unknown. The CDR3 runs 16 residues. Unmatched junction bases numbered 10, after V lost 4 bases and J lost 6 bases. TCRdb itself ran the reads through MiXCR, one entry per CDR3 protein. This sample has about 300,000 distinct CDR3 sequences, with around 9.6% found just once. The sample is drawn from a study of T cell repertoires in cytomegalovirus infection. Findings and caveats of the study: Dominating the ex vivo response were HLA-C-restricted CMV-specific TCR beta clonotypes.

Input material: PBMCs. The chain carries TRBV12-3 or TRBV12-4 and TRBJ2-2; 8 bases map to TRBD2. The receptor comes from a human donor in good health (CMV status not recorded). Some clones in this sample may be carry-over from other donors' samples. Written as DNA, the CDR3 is TGTGCCAGCAGTTCCCCTAGCGGGTGGGTCGCCGGGGAGCTGTTTTTT. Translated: CASSSPSGWVAGELFF.